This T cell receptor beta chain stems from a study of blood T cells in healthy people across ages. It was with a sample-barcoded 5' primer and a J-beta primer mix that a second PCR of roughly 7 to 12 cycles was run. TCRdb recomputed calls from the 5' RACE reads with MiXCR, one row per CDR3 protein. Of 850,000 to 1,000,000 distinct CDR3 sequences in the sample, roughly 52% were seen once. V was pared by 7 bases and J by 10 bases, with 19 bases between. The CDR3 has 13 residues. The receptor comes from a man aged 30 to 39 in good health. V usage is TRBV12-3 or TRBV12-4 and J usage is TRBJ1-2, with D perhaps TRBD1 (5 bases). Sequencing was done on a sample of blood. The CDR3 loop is CASKNGRRDFYTF. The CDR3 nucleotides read TGTGCCAGCAAAAACGGCCGGAGGGACTTCTACACCTTC.